This TCR beta chain stems from a study of blood T cell repertoires in COVID-19. The table came from immunoSEQ multiplex PCR; TCRdb's copy has only in-frame clones and leaves some out. The data show about 170,000 clones, 80% to 90% seen once. Trimming at V came to 3 bases and at J to 8 bases, leaving 10 bases not matched to a gene. The CDR3 spans 17 residues. Germline V gene data show CDR1 as SGHRS and CDR2 as YFSETQ. This sequence joins TRBV5-1 and TRBJ2-1; the match to TRBD2 covers 14 bases. The material sequenced was peripheral blood. The sequence was obtained from an elderly woman with acute or convalescent COVID-19. The CDR3 here is CASSSRLAGGPNHEQFF. The CDR3 nucleotides read TGCGCCAGCAGCTCGCGACTAGCGGGAGGGCCGAACCATGAGCAGTTCTTC.